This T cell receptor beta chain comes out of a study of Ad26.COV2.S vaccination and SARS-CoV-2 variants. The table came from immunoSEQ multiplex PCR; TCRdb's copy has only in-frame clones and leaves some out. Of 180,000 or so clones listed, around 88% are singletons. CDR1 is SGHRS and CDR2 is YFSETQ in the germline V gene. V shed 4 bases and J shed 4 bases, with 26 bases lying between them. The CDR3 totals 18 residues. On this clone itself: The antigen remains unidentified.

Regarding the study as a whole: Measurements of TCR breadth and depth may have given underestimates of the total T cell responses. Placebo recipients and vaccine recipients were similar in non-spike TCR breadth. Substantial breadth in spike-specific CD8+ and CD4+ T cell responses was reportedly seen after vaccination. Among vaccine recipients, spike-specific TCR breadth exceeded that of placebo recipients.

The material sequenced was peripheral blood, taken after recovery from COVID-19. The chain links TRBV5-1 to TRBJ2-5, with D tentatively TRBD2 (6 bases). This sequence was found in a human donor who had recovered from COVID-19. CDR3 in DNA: TGCGCCAGCAGCCCGGGGGATTACCGGGACTGGGGAAGAGAGACCCAGTACTTC. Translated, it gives CASSPGDYRDWGRETQYF.